This T cell receptor (beta chain) appears in the sequencing data of a study of metastatic and nonmetastatic thyroid tumors. With MiXCR, TCRdb reprocessed the PCR reads. The table has about 92,000 clones, just under 15% seen once. Germline loops: CDR1 DFQATT, CDR2 SNEGSKA (reference sequence). CDR3 length equals 16 residues. The V and J ends lost 3 bases and 1 base respectively, with 18 bases between them. Thyroid surgery was preceded by no treatment in any patient. The TCR was taken from a female donor with papillary thyroid cancer or a benign thyroid nodule (not recorded which). Some clones in this sample may be carry-over from other donors' samples. The specimen sequenced was blood. This chain joins TRBV20-1 and TRBJ2-5; a weak D match, TRBD2 (8 bases). The CDR3 DNA reads TGCAGTGCTAGTGGAGACAGGGCGGGGGGCCAAGAGACCCAGTACTTC. It codes for CSASGDRAGGQETQYF.